This T cell receptor (beta chain) originates from a study of T-cell memory formation after mild COVID-19. TCRdb analysed the 5' RACE reads with MiXCR anew, one entry per CDR3 protein. This table holds some 320,000 distinct CDR3 sequences, 13% to 15% found once. This clonotype was detected only a few times. V was cut by 8 bases and J by 0 bases, with 8 bases left in between. Germline V gene lookup returns CDR1 MNHEY and CDR2 SMNVEV (reference sequence). The CDR3 runs to 13 residues. The sequence derives from a man younger than 35 who had mild COVID-19 (a few samples of this study predate the infection). Cell type and time point are not known. The sample consisted of PBMCs or a T cell subset sorted from them (not recorded which). The chain links TRBV27 to TRBJ1-5, with no clear D. The DNA for the CDR3 is TGTGCCAGCGGCACCGTTAGCAATCAGCCCCAGCATTTT. Amino acid sequence: CASGTVSNQPQHF.